This TCR beta chain was sequenced during a study of PD-1 blockade in mismatch repair-deficient tumors. With respect to this clone: Antigen: not known.

CDR3 length: 19 amino acids. With 3 bases removed from V and 3 bases from J, the gap between germline ends came to 27 bases. Per germline, CDR1 SGDLS and CDR2 YYNGEE. The repertoire was sequenced with immunoSEQ multiplex PCR; TCRdb's copy has only in-frame clones and lacks some. The table includes under 95,000 clones, more than 65% detected once. Study-level findings and limits: After pembrolizumab, tumor-resident clones rose rapidly, then generally contracted before radiologic responses.

The chain links TRBV9 to TRBJ1-2, with a tentative D call TRBD1 (5 bases). The clonotype comes from an adult with mismatch repair-deficient cancer. Source: peripheral blood, taken 12 weeks after starting pembrolizumab. The CDR3 sequence: CASSGEQKSQVLGDYGYTF. CDR3 sequence (DNA): TGTGCCAGCAGCGGAGAGCAAAAGTCACAGGTCCTGGGGGACTATGGCTACACCTTC.